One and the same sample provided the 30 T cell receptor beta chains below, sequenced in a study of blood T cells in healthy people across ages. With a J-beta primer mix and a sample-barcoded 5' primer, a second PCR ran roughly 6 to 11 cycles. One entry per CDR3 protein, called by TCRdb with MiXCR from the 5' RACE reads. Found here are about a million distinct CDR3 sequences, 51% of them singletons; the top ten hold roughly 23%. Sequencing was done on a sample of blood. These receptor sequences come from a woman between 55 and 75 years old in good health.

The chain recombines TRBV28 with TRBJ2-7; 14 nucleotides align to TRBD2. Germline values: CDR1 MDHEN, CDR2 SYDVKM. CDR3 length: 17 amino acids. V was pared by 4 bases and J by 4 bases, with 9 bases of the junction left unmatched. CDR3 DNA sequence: TGTGCCAGCAGTTCCTCCGGGACTAGCGGGAGCTTGTACGAGCAGTACTTC. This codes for CASSSSGTSGSLYEQYF.

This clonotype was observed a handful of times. The CDR3 sequence is CASSQTRGSTDTQYF. CDR3 DNA sequence: TGTGCCAGCAGCCAGACCAGGGGGAGCACAGATACGCAGTATTTT. The V and J genes are TRBV5-6 and TRBJ2-3, with 7 positions matching TRBD1. The CDR3 has 15 amino acids. After removal of 4 bases from V and 0 bases from J, the junction contained 5 bases not matched to a gene. Germline CDR1 SGHDT, CDR2 YYEEEE.

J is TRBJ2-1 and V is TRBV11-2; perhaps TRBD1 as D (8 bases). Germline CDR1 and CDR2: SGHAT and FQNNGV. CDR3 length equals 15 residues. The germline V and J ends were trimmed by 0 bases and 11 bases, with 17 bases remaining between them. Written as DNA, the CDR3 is TGTGCCAGCAGCTTAGATCGCGGACAGGGACTAAAGCAGTTCTTC. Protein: CASSLDRGQGLKQFF.

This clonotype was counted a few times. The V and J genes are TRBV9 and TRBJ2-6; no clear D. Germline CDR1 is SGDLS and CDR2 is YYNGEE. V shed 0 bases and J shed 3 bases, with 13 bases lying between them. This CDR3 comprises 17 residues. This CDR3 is CASSVGPAPGGANVLTF. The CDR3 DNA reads TGTGCCAGCAGCGTAGGACCGGCCCCTGGTGGGGCCAACGTCCTGACTTTC.

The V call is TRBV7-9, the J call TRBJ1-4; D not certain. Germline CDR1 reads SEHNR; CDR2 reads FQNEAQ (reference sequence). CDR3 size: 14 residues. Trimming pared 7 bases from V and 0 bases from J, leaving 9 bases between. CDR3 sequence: CASTLGATNEKLFF. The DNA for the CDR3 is TGTGCCAGCACTCTAGGTGCAACTAATGAAAAACTGTTTTTT.

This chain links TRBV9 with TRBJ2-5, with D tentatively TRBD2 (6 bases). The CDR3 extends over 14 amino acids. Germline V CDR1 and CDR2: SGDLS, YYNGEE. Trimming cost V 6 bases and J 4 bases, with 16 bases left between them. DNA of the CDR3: TGTGCCAGCACGGATGGGAGGCTGGGAGAGACCCAGTACTTC. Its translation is CASTDGRLGETQYF.

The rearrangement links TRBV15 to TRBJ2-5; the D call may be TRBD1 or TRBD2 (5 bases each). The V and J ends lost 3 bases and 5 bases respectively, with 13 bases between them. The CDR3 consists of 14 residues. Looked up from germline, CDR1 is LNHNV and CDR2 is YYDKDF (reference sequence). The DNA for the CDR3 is TGTGCCACCAGCAGCCGGGACCCCCAGGAGACCCAGTACTTC. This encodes CATSSRDPQETQYF.

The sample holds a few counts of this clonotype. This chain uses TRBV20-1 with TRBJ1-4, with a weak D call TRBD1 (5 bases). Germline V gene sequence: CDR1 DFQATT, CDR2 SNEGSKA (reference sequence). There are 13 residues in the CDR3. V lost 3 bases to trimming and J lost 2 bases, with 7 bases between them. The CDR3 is CSASQGTNEKLFF. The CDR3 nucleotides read TGCAGTGCTAGTCAGGGTACTAATGAAAAACTGTTTTTT.

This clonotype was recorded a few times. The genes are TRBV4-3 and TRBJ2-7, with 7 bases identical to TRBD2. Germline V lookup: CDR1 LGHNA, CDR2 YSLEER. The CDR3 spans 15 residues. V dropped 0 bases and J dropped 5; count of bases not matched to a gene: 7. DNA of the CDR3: TGCGCCAGCAGCCAAGATGGGACTAATCGTGACGAGCAGTACTTC. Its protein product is CASSQDGTNRDEQYF.

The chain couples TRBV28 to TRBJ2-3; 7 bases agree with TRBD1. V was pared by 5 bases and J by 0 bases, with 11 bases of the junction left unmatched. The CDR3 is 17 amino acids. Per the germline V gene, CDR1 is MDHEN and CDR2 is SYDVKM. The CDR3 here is CASSPDQGGFSTDTQYF. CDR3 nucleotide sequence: TGTGCCAGCAGTCCAGACCAAGGGGGCTTTAGCACAGATACGCAGTATTTT.

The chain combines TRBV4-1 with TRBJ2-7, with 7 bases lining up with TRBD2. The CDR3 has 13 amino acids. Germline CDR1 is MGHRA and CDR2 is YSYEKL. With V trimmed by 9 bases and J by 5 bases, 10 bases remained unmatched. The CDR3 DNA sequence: TGCGCCAGTGCCCTAGCGGAGACCGACGAGCAGTACTTC. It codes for CASALAETDEQYF.

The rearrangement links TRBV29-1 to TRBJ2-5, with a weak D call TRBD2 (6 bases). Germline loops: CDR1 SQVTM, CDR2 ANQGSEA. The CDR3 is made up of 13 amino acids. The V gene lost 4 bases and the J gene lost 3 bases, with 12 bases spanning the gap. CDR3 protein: CSVGGGIEETQYF. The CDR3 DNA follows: TGCAGCGTTGGCGGCGGGATTGAAGAGACCCAGTACTTC.

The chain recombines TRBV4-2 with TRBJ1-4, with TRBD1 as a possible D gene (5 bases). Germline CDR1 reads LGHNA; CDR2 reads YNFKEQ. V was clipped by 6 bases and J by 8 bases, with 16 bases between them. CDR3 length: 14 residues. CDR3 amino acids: CASRLGTYREKLFF. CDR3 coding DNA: TGTGCCAGCAGACTCGGGACCTACCGCGAAAAACTGTTTTTT.

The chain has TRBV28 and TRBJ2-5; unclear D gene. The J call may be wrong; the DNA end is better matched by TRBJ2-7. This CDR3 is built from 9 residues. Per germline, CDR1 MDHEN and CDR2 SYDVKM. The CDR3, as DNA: TGTGCCAGCAGTGGCGAGCAGTACTTC. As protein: CASSGEQYF.

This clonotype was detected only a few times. This CDR3 is CASSLATTYEQFF. CDR3 nucleotides: TGTGCCAGCAGCTTAGCTACGACCTATGAGCAGTTCTTC. The gene calls are TRBV7-9 and TRBJ2-1; D uncertain. Trimming stripped 0 bases from V and 8 bases from J, with 8 bases between. This CDR3 region has 13 residues. Germline V gene sequence: CDR1 SEHNR, CDR2 FQNEAQ (reference sequence).

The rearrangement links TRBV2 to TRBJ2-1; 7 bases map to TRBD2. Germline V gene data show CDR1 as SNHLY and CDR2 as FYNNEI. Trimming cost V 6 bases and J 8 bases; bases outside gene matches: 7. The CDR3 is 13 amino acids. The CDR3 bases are TGTGCCAGCAGGGCTAGCGGCGGGGATGAGCAGTTCTTC. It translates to CASRASGGDEQFF.

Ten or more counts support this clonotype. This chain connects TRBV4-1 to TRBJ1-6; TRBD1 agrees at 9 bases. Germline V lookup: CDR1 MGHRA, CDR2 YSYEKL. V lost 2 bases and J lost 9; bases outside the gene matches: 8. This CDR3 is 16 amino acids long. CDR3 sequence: CASSQRDRVGISPLHF. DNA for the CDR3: TGCGCCAGCAGCCAAAGGGACAGGGTAGGGATTTCACCCCTCCACTTT.

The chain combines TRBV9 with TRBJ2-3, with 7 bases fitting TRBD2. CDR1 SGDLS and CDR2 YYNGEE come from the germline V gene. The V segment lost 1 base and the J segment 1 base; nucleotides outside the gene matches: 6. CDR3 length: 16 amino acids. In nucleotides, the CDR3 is TGTGCCAGCAGCGTATCTACGGGGAGGGGCACAGATACGCAGTATTTT. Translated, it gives CASSVSTGRGTDTQYF. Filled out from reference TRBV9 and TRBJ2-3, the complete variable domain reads DSGVTQTPKHLITATGQRVTLRCSPRSGDLSVYWYQQSLDQGLQFLIQYYNGEERAKGNILERFSAQQFPDLHSELNLSSLELGDSALYFCASSVSTGRGTDTQYFGPGTRLTVL.

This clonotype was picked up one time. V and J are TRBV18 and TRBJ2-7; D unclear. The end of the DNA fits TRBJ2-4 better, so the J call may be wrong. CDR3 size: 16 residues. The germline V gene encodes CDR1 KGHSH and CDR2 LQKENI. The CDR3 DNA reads TGTGCCAGCTCACCTACGATGACATCAGCCAAAAACATTCAGTACTTC. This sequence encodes CASSPTMTSAKNIQYF.

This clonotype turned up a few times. For the CDR3, the DNA is TGTGCCAGCAGCTTAGCGATTAGCGGGAATGAGCAGTTCTTC. Its translation is CASSLAISGNEQFF. The chain uses TRBV7-2 and TRBJ2-1; 7 bases align to TRBD2. In germline, CDR1 is SGHTA, CDR2 FQGNSA. V dropped 0 bases and J dropped 7; count of bases not matched to a gene: 3. The CDR3 is 14 amino acids.

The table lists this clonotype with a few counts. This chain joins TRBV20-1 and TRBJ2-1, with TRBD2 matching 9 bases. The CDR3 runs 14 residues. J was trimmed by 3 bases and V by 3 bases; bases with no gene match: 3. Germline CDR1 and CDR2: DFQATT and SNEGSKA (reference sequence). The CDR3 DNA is TGCAGTGCTAGTCGGCGGGAGGGCTACAATGAGCAGTTCTTC. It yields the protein CSASRREGYNEQFF.

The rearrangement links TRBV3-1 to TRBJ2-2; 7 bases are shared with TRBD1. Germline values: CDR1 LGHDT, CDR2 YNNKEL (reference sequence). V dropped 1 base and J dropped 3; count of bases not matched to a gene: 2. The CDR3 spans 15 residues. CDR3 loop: CASSQGTGDTGELFF. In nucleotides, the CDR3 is TGTGCCAGCAGCCAAGGTACAGGGGACACCGGGGAGCTGTTTTTT.

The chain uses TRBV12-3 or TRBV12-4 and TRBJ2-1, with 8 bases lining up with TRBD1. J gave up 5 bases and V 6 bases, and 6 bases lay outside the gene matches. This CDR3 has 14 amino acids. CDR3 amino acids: CASRGTGFDNEQFF. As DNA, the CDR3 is TGTGCCAGCAGGGGGACAGGTTTTGACAATGAGCAGTTCTTC.

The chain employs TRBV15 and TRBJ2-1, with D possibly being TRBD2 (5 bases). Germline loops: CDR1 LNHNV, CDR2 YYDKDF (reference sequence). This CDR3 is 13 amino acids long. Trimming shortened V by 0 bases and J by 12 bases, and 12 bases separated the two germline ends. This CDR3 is CATSRDPSRWQFF. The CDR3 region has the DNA TGTGCCACCAGCAGAGATCCTAGCAGGTGGCAGTTCTTC.

CDR3 sequence: CASSPRLATLIGYSYEQYF. CDR3 sequence (DNA): TGTGCCAGCAGTCCGCGACTAGCGACTCTAATTGGGTACTCCTACGAGCAGTACTTC. V and J are TRBV27 and TRBJ2-7, with 8 bases fitting TRBD2. The CDR3 is 19 amino acids. Germline V gene sequence: CDR1 MNHEY, CDR2 SMNVEV (reference sequence). Trimming took 5 bases from V and 0 from J; bases not matched to a gene: 18.

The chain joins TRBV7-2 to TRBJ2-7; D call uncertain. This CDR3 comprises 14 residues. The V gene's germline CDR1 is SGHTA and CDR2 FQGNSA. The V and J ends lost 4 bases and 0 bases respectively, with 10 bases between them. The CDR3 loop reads CASSSVISSYEQYF. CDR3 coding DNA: TGTGCCAGCAGCTCCGTTATTAGCTCCTACGAGCAGTACTTC. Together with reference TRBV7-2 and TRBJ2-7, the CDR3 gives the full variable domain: GAGVSQSPSNKVTEKGKDVELRCDPISGHTALYWYRQSLGQGLEFLIYFQGNSAPDKSGLPSDRFSAERTGGSVSTLTIQRTQQEDSAVYLCASSSVISSYEQYFGPGTRLTVT.

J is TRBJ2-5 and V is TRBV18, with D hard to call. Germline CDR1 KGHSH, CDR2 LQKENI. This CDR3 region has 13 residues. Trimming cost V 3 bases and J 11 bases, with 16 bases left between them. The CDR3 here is CASSPLTIDEQYF. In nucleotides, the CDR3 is TGTGCCAGCTCACCTCTCACCATCGATGAGCAGTACTTC.

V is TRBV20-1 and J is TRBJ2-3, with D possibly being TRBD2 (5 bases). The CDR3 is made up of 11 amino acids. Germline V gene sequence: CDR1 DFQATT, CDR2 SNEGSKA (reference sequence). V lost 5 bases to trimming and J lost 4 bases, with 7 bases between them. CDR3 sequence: CSAGLADTQYF. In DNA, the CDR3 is TGCAGTGCTGGACTCGCAGATACGCAGTATTTT.

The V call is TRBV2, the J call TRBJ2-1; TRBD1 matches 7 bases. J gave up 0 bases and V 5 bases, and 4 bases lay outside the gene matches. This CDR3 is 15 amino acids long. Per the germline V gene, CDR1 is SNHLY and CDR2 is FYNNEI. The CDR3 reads CASSNTGVSYNEQFF. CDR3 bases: TGTGCCAGCAGTAACACAGGGGTCTCCTACAATGAGCAGTTCTTC.

CDR3 loop: CASEERGSSYNEQFF. The CDR3 region has the DNA TGTGCCAGCGAAGAGCGCGGTAGCTCCTACAATGAGCAGTTCTTC. This chain joins TRBV7-2 and TRBJ2-1; D ambiguous. This CDR3 region has 15 residues. V gave up 8 bases and J gave up 0 bases, with 14 bases separating them. CDR1 is SGHTA, CDR2 FQGNSA, per germline.